A single sample is the source of the 21 T cell receptor beta chains below, sequenced in a study of T cell changes during pregnancy in multiple sclerosis. Sequenced by immunoSEQ multiplex PCR; TCRdb stores in-frame clones only, minus some. This table holds about 75,000 clones, approximately 88% found once. Sequenced here: peripheral blood, sampled in the first trimester of pregnancy. The receptor set was obtained from a female donor in good health, enrolled as a control in a pregnancy study.

The gene calls are TRBV18 and TRBJ1-2; D is uncertain. Trimming pared 0 bases from V and 2 bases from J, leaving 10 bases between. CDR1 KGHSH and CDR2 LQKENI come from the germline V gene. The CDR3 contains 15 residues. The CDR3 region is CASSPPTPWNYGYTF. The DNA of the CDR3 is TGTGCCAGCTCACCACCGACACCGTGGAACTATGGCTACACCTTC.

The V gene is TRBV28, the J gene TRBJ2-5, with D perhaps TRBD1 (5 bases). This CDR3 comprises 17 residues. CDR1 and CDR2 (germline): MDHEN, SYDVKM. Trimming cost V 3 bases and J 1 base, with 18 bases left between them. CDR3 residues: CASSLSSSLGPQETQYF. CDR3 DNA sequence: TGTGCCAGCAGTTTGTCCAGCTCCTTGGGGCCCCAAGAGACCCAGTACTTC. Complete variable domain (other parts from reference TRBV28 and TRBJ2-5): DVKVTQSSRYLVKRTGEKVFLECVQDMDHENMFWYRQDPGLGLRLIYFSYDVKMKEKGDIPEGYSVSREKKERFSLILESASTNQTSMYLCASSLSSSLGPQETQYFGPGTRLLVL.

V is TRBV7-9 and J is TRBJ2-1; no definite D call. The CDR3 contains 15 residues. In germline, CDR1 is SEHNR, CDR2 FQNEAQ (reference sequence). Trimming cost V 1 base and J 5 bases, with 12 bases left between them. CDR3: CASSLGWSADNEQFF. The CDR3 DNA reads TGTGCCAGCAGCTTAGGGTGGTCGGCGGACAATGAGCAGTTCTTC.

The chain combines TRBV9 with TRBJ2-5, with 10 bases fitting TRBD1. The V gene's germline CDR1 is SGDLS and CDR2 YYNGEE. The CDR3 totals 14 residues. The V segment lost 0 bases and the J segment 7 bases; nucleotides outside the gene matches: 3. CDR3 sequence (DNA): TGTGCCAGCAGCGTAGCTCGGGACAGGGGGACCCAGTACTTC. Translated, it gives CASSVARDRGTQYF.

The chain joins TRBV11-3 to TRBJ2-6; TRBD1 matches 12 bases. Trimming cost V 5 bases and J 4 bases; bases outside gene matches: 6. Germline V gene lookup returns CDR1 SGHNT and CDR2 YENEEA. The CDR3 totals 17 residues. DNA of the CDR3: TGTGCCAGCAGCCCGGGACAGGGGGCGTACGGGGCCAACGTCCTGACTTTC. This codes for CASSPGQGAYGANVLTF.

The chain has TRBV7-9 and TRBJ2-7, with D perhaps TRBD2 (5 bases). Per germline, CDR1 SEHNR and CDR2 FQNEAQ (reference sequence). The CDR3 runs to 17 residues. V gave up 5 bases and J gave up 0 bases, with 20 bases separating them. CDR3 amino acids: CASSLGPLLGSSYEQYF. CDR3 coding DNA: TGTGCCAGCAGCCTTGGGCCTCTCTTGGGGAGCTCCTACGAGCAGTACTTC.

The rearrangement uses TRBV19 and TRBJ1-5; the D gene is possibly TRBD1 (6 bases). Germline V gene sequence: CDR1 LNHDA, CDR2 SQIVND (reference sequence). The length of the CDR3 is 15 residues. V was clipped by 3 bases and J by 6 bases, with 15 bases between them. CDR3 protein: CASSMYREGRQPQHF. CDR3 DNA sequence: TGTGCCAGTAGTATGTACAGGGAGGGCCGTCAGCCCCAGCATTTT. Full variable domain (remainder filled in from reference TRBV19 and TRBJ1-5): DGGITQSPKYLFRKEGQNVTLSCEQNLNHDAMYWYRQDPGQGLRLIYYSQIVNDFQKGDIAEGYSVSREKKESFPLTVTSAQKNPTAFYLCASSMYREGRQPQHFGDGTRLSIL.

The chain links TRBV15 to TRBJ2-3; 7 nucleotides agree with TRBD1. V was clipped by 3 bases and J by 2 bases; unmatched bases: 8. Germline assignment: CDR1 LNHNV and CDR2 YYDKDF (reference sequence). CDR3 length equals 16 residues. In DNA, the CDR3 is TGTGCCACCAGCAGGCTCGCAGGGGGTTCCACAGATACGCAGTATTTT. As protein: CATSRLAGGSTDTQYF.

This clone was recorded only once. The V gene is TRBV27, the J gene TRBJ2-1; 8 bases align to TRBD1. The CDR3 loop spans 13 amino acids. Germline V gives CDR1 MNHEY, CDR2 SMNVEV (reference sequence). The V gene end was trimmed by 4 bases and the J gene end by 8 bases; junction bases not matched to a gene: 4. CDR3 sequence reads: CASSSRGLYEQFF. The CDR3 nucleotides are TGTGCCAGCAGTTCCAGGGGGCTGTATGAGCAGTTCTTC.

The chain recombines TRBV4-1 with TRBJ2-7; perhaps TRBD1 as D (5 bases). CDR3 length: 14 amino acids. The germline V gene encodes CDR1 MGHRA and CDR2 YSYEKL. Trimming pared 4 bases from V and 3 bases from J, leaving 13 bases between. The CDR3 region is CASSRTDRNYEQYF. CDR3 DNA sequence: TGCGCCAGCAGCCGAACCGACAGAAACTACGAGCAGTACTTC.

The chain has TRBV5-1 and TRBJ2-3; 8 bases match TRBD2. V lost 1 base and J lost 3; bases outside the gene matches: 7. The CDR3 covers 16 residues. CDR1 and CDR2 (germline): SGHRS, YFSETQ. The DNA of the CDR3 is TGCGCCAGCAGCTTGAGGAGGTCGGGGGGGACAGATACGCAGTATTTT. This translates into CASSLRRSGGTDTQYF. Using reference TRBV5-1 and TRBJ2-3 for the parts outside the CDR3, the full variable domain is KAGVTQTPRYLIKTRGQQVTLSCSPISGHRSVSWYQQTPGQGLQFLFEYFSETQRNKGNFPGRFSGRQFSNSRSEMNVSTLELGDSALYLCASSLRRSGGTDTQYFGPGTRLTVL.

The chain links TRBV7-9 to TRBJ2-7; D possibly corresponds to TRBD2 (6 bases). Germline lookup yields CDR1 SEHNR and CDR2 FQNEAQ (reference sequence). There are 11 residues in the CDR3. Trimming removed 3 bases at V and 7 bases at J, with 7 bases between. The CDR3 sequence is CASSLAGEQYF. The CDR3 DNA sequence: TGTGCCAGCAGCTTGGCGGGGGAGCAGTACTTC.

This rearrangement joins TRBV6-5 to TRBJ2-2; the D gene is possibly TRBD2 (5 bases). This CDR3 has 14 residues. Per germline, CDR1 MNHEY and CDR2 SVGAGI. Deletions cut 6 bases from V and 4 bases from J, with 12 bases between. Here the CDR3 reads CASRHRAGTGELFF. CDR3 bases: TGTGCCAGCAGACATCGCGCGGGCACCGGGGAGCTGTTTTTT.

This rearrangement joins TRBV7-6 to TRBJ2-5, with D tentatively TRBD1 (6 bases). V lost 5 bases and J lost 5, with 15 bases in between. The length of the CDR3 is 14 residues. The V gene's germline CDR1 is SGHVS and CDR2 FNYEAQ. The CDR3 is CASSPLQGPETQYF. In DNA, the CDR3 is TGTGCCAGCAGCCCGCTACAGGGCCCGGAGACCCAGTACTTC.

The chain recombines TRBV6-5 with TRBJ2-7; TRBD2 is a possible D gene (6 bases). Trimming pared 1 base from V and 3 bases from J, leaving 7 bases between. The CDR3 runs 13 residues. The germline gives CDR1 MNHEY, CDR2 SVGAGI. The CDR3: CASSYLGGYEQYF. As DNA, the CDR3 is TGTGCCAGCAGTTACTTGGGGGGCTACGAGCAGTACTTC.

The chain couples TRBV7-8 to TRBJ1-1; TRBD1 agrees at 7 bases. The CDR3 extends over 14 amino acids. The V gene end was trimmed by 4 bases and the J gene end by 4 bases; junction bases not matched to a gene: 6. CDR1 and CDR2 from the germline V gene are SGHVS and FQNEAQ. The CDR3 sequence: CASSYRQGVTEAFF. The CDR3 region has the DNA TGTGCCAGCAGCTACCGACAGGGCGTCACTGAAGCTTTCTTT.

The chain joins TRBV6-6 to TRBJ2-7; TRBD1 is a possible D gene (5 bases). Germline CDR1 is MNHNY and CDR2 is SVGAGI (reference sequence). The length of the CDR3 is 13 residues. Trimming left V 2 bases short and J 3 bases short, with 8 bases between. The CDR3 DNA sequence: TGTGCCAGCAGTTACAGACAGAGCTACGAGCAGTACTTC. Protein: CASSYRQSYEQYF.

The chain has TRBV6-1 and TRBJ2-3; 13 bases align to TRBD2. V lost 2 bases, J lost 4 bases, and 3 bases stayed unmatched. Germline V gene sequence: CDR1 MNHNS, CDR2 SASEGT. The CDR3 length is 16 residues. The CDR3 spells CASSEQLAGGPDTQYF. CDR3 DNA: TGTGCCAGCAGTGAACAACTAGCGGGGGGGCCAGATACGCAGTATTTT.

The CDR3 nucleotides read TGTGCCAGCACTAAACGTGGGGCGGCAGGCAATTCACCCCTCCACTTT. Translating gives CASTKRGAAGNSPLHF. V and J are TRBV28 and TRBJ1-6; TRBD1 is a possible D gene (5 bases). V dropped 7 bases and J dropped 7 bases, with 20 bases sitting between them. CDR1 is MDHEN and CDR2 is SYDVKM in the germline V gene. The CDR3 length is 16 residues.

J is TRBJ2-7 and V is TRBV7-2; D unresolved. V was trimmed by 3 bases and J by 3 bases, leaving 6 bases between them. CDR1 and CDR2 (germline): SGHTA, FQGNSA. This CDR3 has 12 residues. The CDR3 sequence: CASSFDNYEQYF. In DNA form, the CDR3 reads TGTGCCAGCAGCTTCGACAACTACGAGCAGTACTTC.

The V gene is TRBV18, the J gene TRBJ2-5, with 7 positions matching TRBD2. This CDR3 contains 14 residues. Per the germline V gene, CDR1 is KGHSH and CDR2 is LQKENI. Germline trimming cut 3 bases from V and 5 bases from J; bases unmatched to any gene: 6. DNA for the CDR3: TGTGCCAGCTCACCGGGACTAAAAAGGGAGACCCAGTACTTC. Translated: CASSPGLKRETQYF.